The clone carrying this TCR beta chain is medium-sized in the sample. Its antigen remains unidentified. The sample is drawn from a study of spatial heterogeneity in lung cancer. Study-wide background: More beta-chain than alpha-chain sequences were consistently detected. Overall study findings and caveats: Detection of ubiquitous tumor TCRs in blood was higher at resection than follow-up.

The presence of a unique molecular identifier marked each TCR cDNA molecule. From the 5' RACE reads, TCRdb called clonotypes with MiXCR, one entry per CDR3 protein. The repertoire holds a few thousand distinct CDR3 sequences, with 20% as singletons. The time point here: blood at routine non-recurrence follow-up after resection. Material for sequencing was whole RNA from tumor, nontumor lung or frozen PBMC, left unsorted. From germline, CDR1 is ENHRY and CDR2 SYGVKD. Trimming removed 3 bases from V and 5 bases from J, with 11 bases in between. The CDR3 spans 15 residues. The chain employs TRBV10-3 and TRBJ2-6; D tentatively reads TRBD1 or TRBD2 (5 bases each). This receptor was taken from a male donor with early-stage non-small cell lung cancer. This specimen consisted of PBMCs, obtained at follow-up. CDR3 coding DNA: TGTGCCATCAGTGATCCGCAGGGACGGGCCAACGTCCTGACTTTC. It specifies CAISDPQGRANVLTF.